This T cell receptor beta chain was documented in a study of shared clonotypes between healthy human individuals. Clones were read by immunoSEQ multiplex PCR, and TCRdb kept only the in-frame ones, dropping some. The data hold hundreds of thousands of clones, with roughly 98% observed a single time. V was trimmed by 7 bases and J by 2 bases, leaving 11 bases between them. This CDR3 has 14 amino acids. Germline V CDR1 and CDR2: MNHEY, SVGAGI. Positive CCR7 selection of CD45RO-negative cells yielded the naive CD8 cells, and terminally differentiated effector memory CD45RA+ cells were excluded. This chain uses TRBV6-5 with TRBJ2-2; possibly TRBD1 for D (5 bases). The source material was naive CD8+ T cells sorted from blood. The receptor's source is a man under 40 in good health. The CDR3 DNA reads as TGTGCCAGCAAACAAGGGGTTAACACCGGGGAGCTGTTTTTT. Amino acids: CASKQGVNTGELFF.